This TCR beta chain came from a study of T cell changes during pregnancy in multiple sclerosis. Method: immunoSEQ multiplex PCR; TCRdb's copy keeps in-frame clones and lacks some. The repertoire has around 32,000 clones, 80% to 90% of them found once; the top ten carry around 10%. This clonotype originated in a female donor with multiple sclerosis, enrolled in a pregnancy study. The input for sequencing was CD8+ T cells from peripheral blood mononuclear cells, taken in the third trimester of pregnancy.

The CDR3 sequence is CASSKPRGTGEDEQYF. CDR3 DNA: TGTGCCAGCAGCAAACCCCGCGGGACAGGGGAGGACGAGCAGTACTTC. V usage is TRBV7-9 and J usage is TRBJ2-7, with TRBD1 identical over 10 bases. Germline loops: CDR1 SEHNR, CDR2 FQNEAQ (reference sequence). The CDR3 sequence is 16 residues long. V gave up 5 bases and J gave up 5 bases; unmatched junction bases: 12.